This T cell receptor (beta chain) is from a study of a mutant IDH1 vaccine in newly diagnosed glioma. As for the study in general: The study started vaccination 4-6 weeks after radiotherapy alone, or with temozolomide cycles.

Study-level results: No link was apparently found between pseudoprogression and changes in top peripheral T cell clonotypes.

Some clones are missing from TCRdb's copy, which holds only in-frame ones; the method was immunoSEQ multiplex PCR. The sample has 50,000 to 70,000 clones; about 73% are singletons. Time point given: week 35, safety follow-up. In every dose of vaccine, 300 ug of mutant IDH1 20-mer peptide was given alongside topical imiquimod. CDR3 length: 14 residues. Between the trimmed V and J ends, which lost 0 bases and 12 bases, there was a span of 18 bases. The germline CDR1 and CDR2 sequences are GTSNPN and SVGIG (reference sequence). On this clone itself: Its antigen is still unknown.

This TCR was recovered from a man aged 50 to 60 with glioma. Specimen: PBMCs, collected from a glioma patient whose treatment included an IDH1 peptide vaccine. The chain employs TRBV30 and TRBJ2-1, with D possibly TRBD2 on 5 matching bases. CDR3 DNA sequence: TGTGCCTGGAGTGTACCCCGGCAGGTGGAGGTGCAGTTCTTC. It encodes CAWSVPRQVEVQFF.